This TCR beta chain originates from a study of identical twins. Study results and caveats: Modelling approaches yielded underestimates of out-of-frame TCR alpha sharing between monozygotic twins. Donors were not followed over many years; analysis was cross-sectional.

Details on this clonotype: Its cognate antigen is unknown.

Per the germline V gene, CDR1 is SGHRS and CDR2 is YFSETQ. Trimming shortened V by 0 bases and J by 3 bases, and 12 bases separated the two germline ends. The CDR3 spans 15 residues. Unique molecular identifiers were in the cDNA, with template-switch universal primer binding. TCRdb fed the 5' RACE reads into MiXCR, producing one record per CDR3 protein. The data hold 570,000 or so distinct CDR3 sequences, with around a tenth observed a single time. The same data also went into a second study, on yellow fever vaccine responses in identical twins.

The TCR was taken from a woman between 18 and 29 years old in good health. Source material: PBMCs. The V gene is TRBV5-1, the J gene TRBJ2-5; either TRBD1 or TRBD2 may supply D (5 bases each). The chain's CDR3 is CASSLEGTEKETQYF. CDR3 coding DNA: TGCGCCAGCAGCTTGGAAGGGACGGAGAAAGAGACCCAGTACTTC.